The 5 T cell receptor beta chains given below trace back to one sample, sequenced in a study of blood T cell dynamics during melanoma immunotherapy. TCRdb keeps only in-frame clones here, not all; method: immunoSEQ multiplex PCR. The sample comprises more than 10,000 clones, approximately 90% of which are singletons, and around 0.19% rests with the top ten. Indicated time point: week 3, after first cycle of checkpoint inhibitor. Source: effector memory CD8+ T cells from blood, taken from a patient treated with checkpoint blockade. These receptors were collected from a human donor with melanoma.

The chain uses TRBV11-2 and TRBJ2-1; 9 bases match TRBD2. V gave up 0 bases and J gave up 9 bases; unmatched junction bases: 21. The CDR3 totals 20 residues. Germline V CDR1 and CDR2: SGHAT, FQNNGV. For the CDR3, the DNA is TGTGCCAGCAGCTTAGATCATGGTAGTCTTGGGACTAGCAGGGGGGGTGAGCAGTTCTTC. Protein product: CASSLDHGSLGTSRGGEQFF.

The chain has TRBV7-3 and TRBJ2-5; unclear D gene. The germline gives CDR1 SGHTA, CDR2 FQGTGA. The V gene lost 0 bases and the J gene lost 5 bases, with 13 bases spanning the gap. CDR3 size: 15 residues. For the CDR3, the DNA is TGTGCCAGCAGCTTAACCTTCGGACCTAAGGAGACCCAGTACTTC. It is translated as CASSLTFGPKETQYF.

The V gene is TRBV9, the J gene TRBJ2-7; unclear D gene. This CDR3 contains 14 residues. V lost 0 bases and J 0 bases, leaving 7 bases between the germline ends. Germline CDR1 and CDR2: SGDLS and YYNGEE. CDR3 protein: CASSVASLSYEQYF. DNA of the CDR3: TGTGCCAGCAGCGTAGCCTCACTCTCCTACGAGCAGTACTTC.

CDR3 bases: TGTGCCAGCAGCGCTAGCCTCGAAGCTTTCTTT. This gives the protein CASSASLEAFF. The rearrangement links TRBV5-4 to TRBJ1-1; D gene ambiguous. In germline, CDR1 is SGHNT, CDR2 YYREEE (reference sequence). CDR3 length: 11 amino acids. The germline V and J ends were trimmed by 4 bases and 8 bases, with 9 bases remaining between them.

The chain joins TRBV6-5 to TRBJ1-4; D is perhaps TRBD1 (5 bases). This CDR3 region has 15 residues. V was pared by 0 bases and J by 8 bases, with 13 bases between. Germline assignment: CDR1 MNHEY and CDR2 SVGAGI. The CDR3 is CASSYSQGSYEKLFF. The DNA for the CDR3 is TGTGCCAGCAGTTACTCTCAGGGAAGCTACGAAAAACTGTTTTTT.